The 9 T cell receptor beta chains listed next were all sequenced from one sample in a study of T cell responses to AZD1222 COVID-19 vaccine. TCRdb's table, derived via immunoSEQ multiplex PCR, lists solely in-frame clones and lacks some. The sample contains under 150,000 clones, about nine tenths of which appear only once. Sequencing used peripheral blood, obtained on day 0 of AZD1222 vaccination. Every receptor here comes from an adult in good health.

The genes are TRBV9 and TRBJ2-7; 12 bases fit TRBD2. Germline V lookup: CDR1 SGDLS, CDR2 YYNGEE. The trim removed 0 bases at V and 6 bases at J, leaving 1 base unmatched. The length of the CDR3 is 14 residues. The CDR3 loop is CASSVGTSGAEQYF. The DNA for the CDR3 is TGTGCCAGCAGCGTAGGGACTAGCGGGGCCGAGCAGTACTTC.

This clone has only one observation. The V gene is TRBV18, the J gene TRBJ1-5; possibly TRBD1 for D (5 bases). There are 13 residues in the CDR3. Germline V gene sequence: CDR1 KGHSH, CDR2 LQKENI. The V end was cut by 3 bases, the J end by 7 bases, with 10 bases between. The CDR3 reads CASSPPAGQPQHF. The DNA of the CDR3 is TGTGCCAGCTCACCCCCCGCAGGGCAGCCCCAGCATTTT.

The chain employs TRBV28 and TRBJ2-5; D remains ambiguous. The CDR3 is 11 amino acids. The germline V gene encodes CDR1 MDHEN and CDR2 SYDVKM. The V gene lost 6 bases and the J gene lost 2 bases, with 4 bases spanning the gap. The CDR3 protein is CASSPQETQYF. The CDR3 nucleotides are TGTGCCAGCAGCCCTCAAGAGACCCAGTACTTC.

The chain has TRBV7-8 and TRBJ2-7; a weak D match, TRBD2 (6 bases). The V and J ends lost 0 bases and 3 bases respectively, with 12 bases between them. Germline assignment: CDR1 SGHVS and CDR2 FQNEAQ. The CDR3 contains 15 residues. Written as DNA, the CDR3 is TGTGCCAGCAGCTTAGCCCCCGCGGGGAACTACGAGCAGTACTTC. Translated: CASSLAPAGNYEQYF.

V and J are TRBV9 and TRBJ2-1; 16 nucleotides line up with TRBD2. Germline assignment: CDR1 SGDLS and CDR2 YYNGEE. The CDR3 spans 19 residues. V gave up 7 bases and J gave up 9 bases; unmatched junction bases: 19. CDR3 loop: CASALKGQGTSGRESEQFF. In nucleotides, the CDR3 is TGTGCCAGCGCTCTTAAGGGCCAGGGGACTAGCGGGAGGGAGAGTGAGCAGTTCTTC.

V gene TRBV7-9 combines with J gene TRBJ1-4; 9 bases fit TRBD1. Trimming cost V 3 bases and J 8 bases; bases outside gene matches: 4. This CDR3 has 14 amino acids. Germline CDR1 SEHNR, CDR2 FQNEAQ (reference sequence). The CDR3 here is CASSFGTGREKLFF. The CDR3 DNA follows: TGTGCCAGCAGCTTTGGGACAGGGAGGGAAAAACTGTTTTTT.

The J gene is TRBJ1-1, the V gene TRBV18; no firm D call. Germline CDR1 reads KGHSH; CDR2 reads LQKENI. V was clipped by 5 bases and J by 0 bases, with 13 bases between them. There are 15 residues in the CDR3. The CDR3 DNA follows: TGTGCCAGCTCAGCTAACAGTGGTATGAACACTGAAGCTTTCTTT. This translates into CASSANSGMNTEAFF.

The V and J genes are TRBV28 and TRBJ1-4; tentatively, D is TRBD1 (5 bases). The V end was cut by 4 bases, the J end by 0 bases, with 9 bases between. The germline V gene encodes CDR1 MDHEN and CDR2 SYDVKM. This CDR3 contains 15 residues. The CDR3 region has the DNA TGTGCCAGCAGTTGGGCAGGGTCAACTAATGAAAAACTGTTTTTT. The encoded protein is CASSWAGSTNEKLFF.

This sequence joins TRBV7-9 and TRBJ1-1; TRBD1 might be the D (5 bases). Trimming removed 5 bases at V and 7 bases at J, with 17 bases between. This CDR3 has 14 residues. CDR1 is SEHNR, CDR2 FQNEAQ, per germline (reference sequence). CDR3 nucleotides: TGTGCCAGCAGCGTTGCTACCGGGACGCGTGAAGCTTTCTTT. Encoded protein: CASSVATGTREAFF. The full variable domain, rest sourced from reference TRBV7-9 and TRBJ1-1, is DTGVSQNPRHKITKRGQNVTFRCDPISEHNRLYWYRQTLGQGPEFLTYFQNEAQLEKSRLLSDRFSAERPKGSFSTLEIQRTEQGDSAMYLCASSVATGTREAFFGQGTRLTVV.